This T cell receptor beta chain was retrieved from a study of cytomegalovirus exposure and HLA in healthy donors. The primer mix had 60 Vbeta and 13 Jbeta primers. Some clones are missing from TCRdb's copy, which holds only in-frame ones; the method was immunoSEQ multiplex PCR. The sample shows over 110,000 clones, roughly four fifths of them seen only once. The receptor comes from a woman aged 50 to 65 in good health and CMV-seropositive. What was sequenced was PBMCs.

The chain's CDR3 is CASSSPSRQGNEQFF. CDR3 sequence (DNA): TGCGCCAGCAGTTCTCCTTCACGACAGGGTAATGAGCAGTTCTTC. The V gene is TRBV10-1, the J gene TRBJ2-1; 7 bases are shared with TRBD1. After removal of 5 bases from V and 7 bases from J, the junction contained 11 bases not matched to a gene. Germline V CDR1 and CDR2: WNHNN, SYGVQD (reference sequence). The CDR3 runs to 15 residues.